The clone carrying this T cell receptor (beta chain) was seen only a few times. What it binds is not known. The CDR3 totals 13 residues. The germline gives CDR1 MNHNS, CDR2 SASEGT. Trimming left V 9 bases short and J 0 bases short, with 9 bases between. This specimen belongs to a study of lymphopenia after photon versus proton radiotherapy. Study observations and caveats: Survival link was tested only in deceased patients; proton benefit remains a possibility.

Using immunoSEQ multiplex PCR, the repertoire was profiled, and TCRdb retains in-frame clones only, with some absent. In the table there are 35,000 to 50,000 clones, about four fifths of which are singletons. The chain is built from TRBV6-1 and TRBJ1-5; D is undetermined. This material consisted of peripheral blood, taken from a patient treated with proton-based radiotherapy. This TCR was sampled from a woman in her 70s with pancreatic cancer. The CDR3 loop is CASGISSNQPQHF. CDR3 bases: TGTGCCAGTGGGATATCTAGCAATCAGCCCCAGCATTTT.